The rows below give T cell receptor beta chains drawn from one sample of a study of shared clonotypes between healthy human individuals. The repertoire was sequenced with immunoSEQ multiplex PCR; TCRdb's copy has only in-frame clones and lacks some. The sample includes around 560,000 clones, 90% to 95% of them seen just once. Sequencing was performed on naive CD8+ T cells sorted from blood. The source of these receptors is a woman aged 25-40 years in good health. Each CDR3 is given with its conserved first and last residue. The D gene is left open where the match is weak. Not every row has a clone size; where given, it reads once, few, many or a size class.

-	TRBV29-1	TRBD2	TRBJ2-7	TGCAGCGTTGAATTGGCAGCGGGAGCATACGAGCAGTACTTC	CSVELAAGAYEQYF
-	TRBV2	-	TRBJ1-5	TGTGCCAGCAGTGAAGGGGATTCAAGGCATCAGCCCCAGCATTTT	CASSEGDSRHQPQHF
-	TRBV6-1	-	TRBJ1-1	TGTGCCAGCAGTGAAGCGCTACGGGGGATGAACACTGAAGCTTTCTTT	CASSEALRGMNTEAFF
-	TRBV13	TRBD2	TRBJ2-7	TGTGCCAGCAGCTTCCTGACTAGCGGGAGGGTCCACGAGCAGTACTTC	CASSFLTSGRVHEQYF
-	TRBV7-2	TRBD1	TRBJ2-7	TGTGCCAGCAGCTGGGACAGGGGTTATTCCTACGAGCAGTACTTC	CASSWDRGYSYEQYF
-	TRBV7-9	TRBD1	TRBJ2-5	TGTGCCAGCAGCTCACGGACAGGGGGCGAGACCCAGTACTTC	CASSSRTGGETQYF
once	TRBV29-1	-	TRBJ2-7	TGCAGCGCTATGACAGTTCACTCCTACGAGCAGTACTTC	CSAMTVHSYEQYF
-	TRBV4-1	TRBD2	TRBJ2-1	TGCGCCAGCAGCCTACTAGCGGGCCCCTACAATGAGCAGTTCTTC	CASSLLAGPYNEQFF
-	TRBV25-1	TRBD2	TRBJ2-5	TGTGCCAGCAGTGTCCTAGCGGGGGAGACCCAGTACTTC	CASSVLAGETQYF
-	TRBV19	-	TRBJ1-2	TGTGCCAGTAGCCTCGACAATTCGGGCTACACCTTC	CASSLDNSGYTF
-	TRBV14	-	TRBJ2-7	TGTGCCAGCAGTGACGGACCCTACGAGCAGTACTTC	CASSDGPYEQYF
-	TRBV18	TRBD1	TRBJ1-2	TGTGCCAGCTCACCACCGGACAGGGAGCATAACTATGGCTACACCTTC	CASSPPDREHNYGYTF
-	TRBV27	-	TRBJ1-3	TGTGCCAGCAGTCTTTACATGGCCCCAGGAAACACCATATATTTT	CASSLYMAPGNTIYF
-	TRBV6-5	TRBD1	TRBJ2-7	TGTGCCAGCAGTACCGGGACAGCTTCCCACGAGCAGTACTTC	CASSTGTASHEQYF
-	TRBV2	TRBD1	TRBJ2-6	TGTGCCAGCAGTCTGACAGGGGTGGGGCTCTCTGGGGCCAACGTCCTGACTTTC	CASSLTGVGLSGANVLTF
-	TRBV19	-	TRBJ1-5	TGTGCCAGTAGCGGGGTAAATCAGCCCCAGCATTTT	CASSGVNQPQHF
-	TRBV6-5	-	TRBJ2-2	TGTGCCAGCACCGACGGAGGGGAGCTGTTTTTT	CASTDGGELFF
few	TRBV28	-	TRBJ1-5	TGTGCCAGCAGTTTCCACTCTAATCAGCCCCAGCATTTT	CASSFHSNQPQHF
-	TRBV28	-	TRBJ2-7	TGTGCCAGCCGAACCCCTGACAGACTACACTACGAGCAGTACTTC	CASRTPDRLHYEQYF
-	TRBV2	-	TRBJ2-3	TGTGCCAGCAGTGAATGGGGCAGGGGCGCAGATACGCAGTATTTT	CASSEWGRGADTQYF
-	TRBV27	-	TRBJ2-2	TGTGCCAGCAGTTTACTTGGGCCGCTGGCCGGGGAGCTGTTTTTT	CASSLLGPLAGELFF
-	TRBV5-6	-	TRBJ1-1	TGTGCCAGCAGCTTGGAGAGGTTGGGCACTGAAGCTTTCTTT	CASSLERLGTEAFF
-	TRBV9	TRBD2	TRBJ2-1	TGTGCCAGCAGCGCCGCGACTAGCGGGAGCGGCGATGAGCAGTTCTTC	CASSAATSGSGDEQFF
-	TRBV9	-	TRBJ2-3	TGTGCCAGCAGCGTAGTCGCCCCGGGGGATACGCAGTATTTT	CASSVVAPGDTQYF
-	TRBV5-6	-	TRBJ2-6	TGTGCCAGCAGGGTGAGGCGGAAACTCTCTGGGGCCAACGTCCTGACTTTC	CASRVRRKLSGANVLTF
-	TRBV28	-	TRBJ2-1	TGTGCCAGCAGGAGCGGATCCTACAATGAGCAGTTCTTC	CASRSGSYNEQFF
-	TRBV28	-	TRBJ2-1	TGTGCCACAGTGAGGGCCGGGGATGAGCAGTTCTTC	CATVRAGDEQFF
-	TRBV27	-	TRBJ2-7	TGTGCCAGCTGTATACAGGACTCCTACGAGCAGTACTTC	CASCIQDSYEQYF
-	TRBV27	-	TRBJ2-7	TGTGCCAGCAGCCTTTTGGGGGGCTACGAGCAGTACTTC	CASSLLGGYEQYF
-	TRBV2	TRBD1	TRBJ2-1	TGTGCCAGCAGATCACAGGGGGGCAATGAGCAGTTCTTC	CASRSQGGNEQFF
-	TRBV9	-	TRBJ2-7	TGTGCCAGCAGCGCGACGGACGGGAGAGATTACGAGCAGTACTTC	CASSATDGRDYEQYF
once	TRBV27	-	TRBJ1-5	TGTGCCAGCAGGATTGGCAATCAGCCCCAGCATTTT	CASRIGNQPQHF
-	TRBV28	-	TRBJ2-2	TGTGCCAGCAGTTTACTTACGGGAAAAAACACCGGGGAGCTGTTTTTT	CASSLLTGKNTGELFF
once	TRBV19	-	TRBJ1-4	TGTGCCAGTCATCCGCCAGGCGTCCGAAATGAAAAACTGTTTTTT	CASHPPGVRNEKLFF
-	TRBV5-1	TRBD1	TRBJ1-1	TGCGCCAGCCCGCTAAACGGACAGGACACTGAAGCTTTCTTT	CASPLNGQDTEAFF
-	TRBV11-2	TRBD1	TRBJ2-7	TGTGCCAGCAGCTTAAGACAGGGAAACTACGAGCAGTACTTC	CASSLRQGNYEQYF
-	TRBV1	-	TRBJ1-5	TGCACCAGCAGCCAAAAATACAGGGTCAATCAGCCCCAGCATTTT	CTSSQKYRVNQPQHF
-	TRBV5-4	-	TRBJ2-1	TGTGCCAGCACCGAAAGCGTCACCGATGAGCAGTTCTTC	CASTESVTDEQFF
once	TRBV4-2	-	TRBJ2-7	TGTGCCAGCAGCCCAGGGACGGGAACCTACGAGCAGTACTTC	CASSPGTGTYEQYF
once	TRBV15	-	TRBJ2-5	TGTGCCACCAGCAGAGATCGGGACAAGCCGTACCAAGAGACCCAGTACTTC	CATSRDRDKPYQETQYF
once	TRBV25-1	TRBD1	TRBJ1-1	TGTGCCAGCAGTGCCGGACAGGGCACTGAAGCTTTCTTT	CASSAGQGTEAFF
few	TRBV27	-	TRBJ1-3	TGTGCCAGCAGTTCCGGAAACACCATATATTTT	CASSSGNTIYF
-	TRBV29-1	-	TRBJ1-2	TGCAGCGTTGAAGCGGAGGGTGTAGATCATGGCTACATCTTC	CSVEAEGVDHGYIF